The clone carrying this T cell receptor (beta chain) was counted a few times. Its antigen is unknown. The record originates from a study of blood T cells in healthy people across ages. Regarding the study as a whole: Age brought a roughly linear fall in TCR beta diversity measured per million T cells.

A J-beta primer mix and a sample-barcoded 5' primer were used in a second PCR of about 7 to 12 cycles. TCRdb re-called the 5' RACE reads through MiXCR, storing one row per CDR3 protein. The sample shows some 800,000 distinct CDR3 sequences, around a quarter of them seen only once. V gave up 7 bases and J gave up 8 bases, with 24 bases separating them. The germline CDR1 and CDR2 sequences are SGHDT and YYEEEE. The CDR3 contains 15 residues. These data are also associated with another study on T cells of mothers and their children. Per that study: Slightly higher overlap, not significant, was seen in related mother-child pairs than in unrelated pairs.

The receptor comes from a boy between 10 and 17 years old in good health. Sequenced material: blood. The chain employs TRBV5-6 and TRBJ1-2; D possibly corresponds to TRBD1 (6 bases). CDR3 sequence: CASQPVGGQGEGYTF. For the CDR3, the DNA is TGTGCCAGCCAACCTGTGGGGGGGCAGGGCGAGGGCTACACCTTC.